This T cell receptor (beta chain) was profiled in a study of T cells in Graves' hyperthyroidism and ophthalmopathy. Overall study context: Pretreatment peripheral blood was obtained at initial diagnosis. General observations from the study: The blood repertoire included most of the expanded thyroid clonotypes above 0.001. The model made its ophthalmopathy prediction, and onset followed a median approximately 6 months later.

This CDR3 region has 16 residues. Trimming removed 1 base from V and 7 bases from J, with 16 bases in between. Germline CDR1 is SNHLY and CDR2 is FYNNEI. RNA transcripts provided the source from which TCR beta CDR3 regions were amplified. An initial round of RT-PCR targeting the TCR CDR3 relied on the HTBI primer set. One entry per CDR3 protein results from TCRdb running MiXCR on the multiplex PCR reads. This sample yields hundreds of thousands of distinct CDR3 sequences, of which approximately 24% are seen a single time; approximately 10% belongs to the top ten. A note on this clonotype: What it binds is unknown.

J is TRBJ2-2 and V is TRBV2; D is perhaps TRBD2 (6 bases). Sequencing was performed on blood. This receptor was identified in a woman in her twenties or thirties with Graves' ophthalmopathy. For the CDR3, the DNA is TGTGCCAGCAGTGAAGAACTAGCAGGTCGGGGCGGGGAGCTGTTTTTT. It codes for CASSEELAGRGGELFF. The whole variable domain, remainder taken from reference TRBV2 and TRBJ2-2, is EPEVTQTPSHQVTQMGQEVILRCVPISNHLYFYWYRQILGQKVEFLVSFYNNEISEKSEIFDDQFSVERPDGSNFTLKIRSTKLEDSAMYFCASSEELAGRGGELFFGEGSRLTVL.